This T cell receptor (beta chain) originates from a study of identical twins. Study outcomes and limitations: Conclusions came from cross-sectional statistical analysis, not from following the same donors. Researchers reported excess low generation probability among twin-shared out-of-frame alpha sequences. High-abundance cord blood beta clonotypes had fewer insertions; memory repertoires showed none.

This clonotype was picked up many times. The antigen is unknown. In TCRdb, the 5' RACE reads were re-called with MiXCR into one record per CDR3 protein. The table lists some 96,000 distinct CDR3 sequences, less than 6.5% of them singletons. Sequencing was performed on memory T cells sorted from blood. The clonotype was recovered from a woman aged 45 to 65 in good health.

Written as DNA, the CDR3 is TGTGCCAGCAGCTTAATATTAGGACATGAAGCTTTCTTT. It codes for CASSLILGHEAFF. The chain carries TRBV7-3 and TRBJ1-1; maybe TRBD1 (5 bases). Between the trimmed V and J ends, which lost 1 base and 7 bases, there was a span of 10 bases. The germline V gene encodes CDR1 SGHTA and CDR2 FQGTGA. The CDR3 is 13 amino acids.